This TCR beta chain appears in the sequencing data of a study of blood T cell repertoires in COVID-19. The data were produced by immunoSEQ multiplex PCR, yet TCRdb's version contains in-frame clones alone and is incomplete. This sample has over 95,000 clones, with 84% found just once. Deletions cut 3 bases from V and 4 bases from J, with 15 bases between. Germline CDR1 DFQATT, CDR2 SNEGSKA (reference sequence). The CDR3 sequence is 14 residues long. The chain links TRBV20-1 to TRBJ1-1, with TRBD1 as a possible D gene (6 bases). The clonotype originates from a man in his 70s with active or convalescent COVID-19. What was sequenced was peripheral blood. CDR3 in amino acids: CSASWGGRGTEAFF. DNA of the CDR3: TGCAGTGCTAGTTGGGGGGGCAGAGGCACTGAAGCTTTCTTT.